The subject of this entry is one T cell receptor (beta chain). The CDR3 totals 18 residues. The sample is drawn from a study of blood T cell repertoires in COVID-19. Study overall: Whether acute or convalescent, the COVID-19 samples came from the United States, Italy and Spain. Sources were T cells, B-cell-depleted T cells, or PBMCs; the material itself was cDNA or gDNA.

In the original workflow: Estimation of nucleated cell counts relied on the amplification of reference gene primers. Sequencing used immunoSEQ multiplex PCR; TCRdb keeps in-frame clones, though not all of them. The V and J calls and the clone size are those of that table, but D and trimming were determined from the DNA. The sample lists 200,000 to 300,000 clones, over 75% seen once, with around 9.1% in the top ten. The V and J genes are TRBV21-1 and TRBJ2-1; the table's D gene call, TRBD2, was not cross checked with the DNA. TRBV21-1 is an annotated pseudogene. The clonotype was recovered from a human donor in a cohort sampled during active COVID-19. The sample taken for sequencing was peripheral blood. CDR3 in DNA: TGTGCCAGCCGCAAGAAAAGACTCGGGAGGGCCTCCTACAATGAGCAGTTCTTC. Its protein product is CASRKKRLGRASYNEQFF.